The 5 T cell receptor beta chains below all came from one sample that was sequenced in a study of T cells in localized non-small cell lung cancer. Profiled with immunoSEQ multiplex PCR; TCRdb holds only in-frame clones, not every one. The sample has 15,000 to 25,000 clones, about 93% seen once; the top ten hold roughly 4%. Sequenced here: peripheral blood, sampled before any cancer treatment. The receptors were gathered from a male donor aged 60 or over with stage I squamous cell lung carcinoma.

The chain couples TRBV5-1 to TRBJ2-7, with 11 bases that match TRBD1. The CDR3 has 16 residues. Germline CDR1 SGHRS, CDR2 YFSETQ. Trimming took 1 base from V and 3 from J; bases not matched to a gene: 6. The CDR3 protein is CASSLFPGQGVYEQYF. The CDR3 nucleotides are TGCGCCAGCAGCTTGTTCCCGGGACAGGGGGTCTACGAGCAGTACTTC.

This clone was detected only a few times. The chain uses TRBV18 and TRBJ2-1; TRBD2 matches at 14 bases. This CDR3 has 15 residues. V shed 3 bases, J shed 8 bases, and the junction held 3 bases outside the gene matches. Per the germline V gene, CDR1 is KGHSH and CDR2 is LQKENI. CDR3 residues: CASSPGLAGDDEQFF. CDR3 in DNA: TGTGCCAGCTCACCGGGACTAGCGGGAGACGATGAGCAGTTCTTC.

This clone is a singleton in its sample. This chain connects TRBV28 to TRBJ2-4; either TRBD1 or TRBD2 may fit D (6 bases each). The CDR3 spans 14 residues. Germline-derived CDR1 and CDR2 are MDHEN and SYDVKM. The V end lost 10 bases, the J end lost 1 base, and 14 bases lay between the germline ends. The CDR3 DNA reads as TGTGCCATTACGAGGGGGGAGGCCAAAAACATTCAGTACTTC. It codes for CAITRGEAKNIQYF.

This clone was found a few times. The J gene is TRBJ2-1, the V gene TRBV11-3; no clear D gene. Trimming shortened V by 3 bases and J by 8 bases, and 8 bases separated the two germline ends. The CDR3 sequence is 12 residues long. Germline-derived CDR1 and CDR2 are SGHNT and YENEEA. As DNA, the CDR3 is TGTGCCAGCAGCTTCAACGGGTATGAGCAGTTCTTC. Its protein is CASSFNGYEQFF.

The chain couples TRBV10-1 to TRBJ2-7; D is undetermined. CDR3 length: 14 amino acids. Deletions cut 0 bases from V and 6 bases from J, with 12 bases between. Germline V gene data show CDR1 as WNHNN and CDR2 as SYGVQD (reference sequence). The CDR3 DNA follows: TGCGCCAGCAGTGAGTCGGGTGGGGAAGGCGAGCAGTACTTC. Protein product: CASSESGGEGEQYF.